This T cell receptor beta chain was recorded in a study of blood T cells in healthy people across ages. Study observations and caveats: Because sorting was not performed, PBMCs prevented conclusive naive versus antigen-experienced comparison. Estimates drawn from one million T cells were deemed to understate diversity.

Germline CDR1 SGHVS, CDR2 FQNEAQ. This CDR3 comprises 17 residues. Points on this clonotype: What it binds is unknown.

Primers used in a second PCR of about 7 to 11 cycles were a sample-barcoded 5' primer and a J-beta primer mix. TCRdb re-called the 5' RACE reads with MiXCR, one entry per CDR3 protein. The repertoire holds about 1.4 million distinct CDR3 sequences, with roughly 60% as singletons. The sequenced sample was blood. The source is a man aged 18 to 35 in good health. V usage is TRBV7-8 and J usage is TRBJ2-7, with 8 bases fitting TRBD2. The DNA end is more similar to TRBJ2-5, so the J call may be wrong. In DNA form, the CDR3 reads TGTGCCAGCAGCTTACCCCGATTACATAGCGGGAAGGAGACCCAGTACTTC. Protein product: CASSLPRLHSGKETQYF.